Listed below are T cell receptor beta chains from one sample, sequenced in a study of blood T cell repertoires in COVID-19. Clones were read by immunoSEQ multiplex PCR, and TCRdb kept only the in-frame ones, dropping some. The data contain about 250,000 clones, about 82% of them singletons. The sequencing input was peripheral blood. The receptors were sampled from a woman older than 75 with COVID-19, enrolled during active disease. Each CDR3 is given with its conserved first and last residue. D genes are given only for firm matches. Expanded clones are given a class, and other clones once, few, many or no size at all.

>NA|TRBV5-6|TRBD1|TRBJ1-2|13
CASSPGQGYGYTF
TGTGCCAGCAGCCCGGGACAGGGTTATGGCTACACCTTC
>NA|TRBV6-5|TRBD1|TRBJ1-1|16
CASSYETTTGKTEAFF
TGTGCCAGCAGTTACGAGACAACGACAGGGAAGACTGAAGCTTTCTTT
>few|TRBV5-1|NA|TRBJ1-1|14
CASSFTTANTEAFF
TGCGCCAGCAGCTTTACGACAGCGAACACTGAAGCTTTCTTT
>NA|TRBV5-3|NA|TRBJ2-2|15
CARSLTGPRTGELFF
TGTGCCAGAAGCTTGACAGGCCCTCGTACCGGGGAGCTGTTTTTT
>NA|TRBV19|TRBD1|TRBJ2-3|16
CASNPRDSETLDTQYF
TGTGCCAGTAACCCAAGGGACAGCGAAACCTTAGATACGCAGTATTTT
>NA|TRBV2|TRBD1|TRBJ1-1|13
CASTTDRGAEAFF
TGTGCCAGCACTACGGACAGGGGCGCTGAAGCTTTCTTT
>NA|TRBV10-3|TRBD1|TRBJ1-5|15
CAISGGTGENQPQHF
TGTGCCATCAGTGGCGGGACAGGAGAGAATCAGCCCCAGCATTTT
>NA|TRBV5-6|NA|TRBJ2-5|15
CASSSRTVLGETQYF
TGTGCCAGCAGCTCACGGACAGTGCTGGGGGAGACCCAGTACTTC
>NA|TRBV5-1|NA|TRBJ1-2|15
CASSDPTYSNYGYTF
TGCGCCAGCAGCGACCCGACATACTCTAACTATGGCTACACCTTC
>NA|TRBV11-2|NA|TRBJ1-1|12
CASSSPFAEAFF
TGTGCCAGCAGCTCTCCGTTTGCTGAAGCTTTCTTT
>NA|TRBV5-5|TRBD1|TRBJ2-7|14
CASSYRDSSYEQYF
TGTGCCAGCAGCTATCGGGACAGCTCCTACGAGCAGTACTTC
>NA|TRBV6-5|NA|TRBJ2-3|11
CASRILAAQYF
TGTGCCAGCAGGATACTAGCAGCGCAGTATTTT
>once|TRBV11-2|NA|TRBJ1-4|15
CASSSGSGYGEKLFF
TGTGCCAGCAGCTCCGGGTCGGGGTACGGTGAAAAACTGTTTTTT
>NA|TRBV28|NA|TRBJ1-2|14
CASTTMGGNYGYTF
TGTGCCAGCACCACCATGGGGGGGAACTATGGCTACACCTTC
>NA|TRBV18|NA|TRBJ1-1|15
CASSIGGVTNTEAFF
TGTGCCAGCTCCATCGGGGGGGTTACGAACACTGAAGCTTTCTTT
>NA|TRBV7-9|NA|TRBJ1-1|12
CASSWSNTEAFF
TGTGCCAGCAGCTGGAGCAACACTGAAGCTTTCTTT
>NA|TRBV5-1|TRBD1|TRBJ1-2|15
CASSTGDAVEGGYTF
TGCGCCAGCAGCACAGGGGACGCTGTGGAAGGTGGCTACACCTTC
>NA|TRBV15|TRBD2|TRBJ2-2|13
CATSRGGSGELFF
TGTGCCACCTCCCGCGGGGGGTCCGGGGAGCTGTTTTTT
>NA|TRBV7-9|NA|TRBJ2-2|16
CASSLDQGRDTGELFF
TGTGCCAGCAGCTTAGACCAAGGCAGGGACACCGGGGAGCTGTTTTTT
>NA|TRBV15|NA|TRBJ1-3|14
CATSIGGSGNTIYF
TGTGCCACCAGCATAGGAGGGTCTGGAAACACCATATATTTT
>NA|TRBV5-1|NA|TRBJ2-7|16
CASSFSFGSSSYEQYF
TGCGCCAGCAGCTTTAGCTTCGGGTCGAGCTCCTACGAGCAGTACTTC
>NA|TRBV14|NA|TRBJ2-2|16
CASSQDGPQWAGELFF
TGTGCCAGCAGCCAAGATGGGCCCCAGTGGGCCGGGGAGCTGTTTTTT
>NA|TRBV7-2|TRBD2|TRBJ2-5|15
CASSPTGGASETQYF
TGTGCCAGCAGCCCTACGGGGGGGGCCTCAGAGACCCAGTACTTC
>NA|TRBV19|TRBD1|TRBJ1-5|14
CASSGRQGNQPQHF
TGTGCCAGTAGTGGACGACAGGGGAATCAGCCCCAGCATTTT